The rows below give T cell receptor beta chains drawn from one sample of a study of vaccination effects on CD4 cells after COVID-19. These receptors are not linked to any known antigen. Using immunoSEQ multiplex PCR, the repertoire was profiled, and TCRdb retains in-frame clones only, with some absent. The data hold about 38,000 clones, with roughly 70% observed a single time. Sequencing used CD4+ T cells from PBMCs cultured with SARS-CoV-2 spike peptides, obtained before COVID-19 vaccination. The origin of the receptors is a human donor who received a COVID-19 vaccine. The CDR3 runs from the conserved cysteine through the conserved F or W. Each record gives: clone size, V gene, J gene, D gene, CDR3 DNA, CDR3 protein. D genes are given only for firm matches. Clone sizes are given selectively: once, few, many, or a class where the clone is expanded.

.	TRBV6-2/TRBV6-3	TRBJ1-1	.	TGTGCCAGCAGTTACGGGGGTCGGTCCACTGAAGCTTTCTTT	CASSYGGRSTEAFF
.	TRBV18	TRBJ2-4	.	TGTGCCAGCTCACCGGTAACGGAAGCCAAAAACATTCAGTACTTC	CASSPVTEAKNIQYF
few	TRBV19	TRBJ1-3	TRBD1	TGTGCCAGTAGCCCCGACAGGGCTGGAAACACCATATATTTT	CASSPDRAGNTIYF
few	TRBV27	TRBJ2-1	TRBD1	TGTGCCAGCAGTCTACTCGGACAGGGAACTAGGGACAATGAGCAGTTCTTC	CASSLLGQGTRDNEQFF
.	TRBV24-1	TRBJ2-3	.	TGTGCCACCAGTGACAGGAGGAGTAGCACAGATACGCAGTATTTT	CATSDRRSSTDTQYF
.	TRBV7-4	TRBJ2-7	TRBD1	TGTGCCAGCAGCGCTCGGACAGGGAGCGGCTACGAGCAGTACTTC	CASSARTGSGYEQYF
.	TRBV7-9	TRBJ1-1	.	TGTGCCAGCACCCTACAGGGTGGGAGTACTGAAGCTTTCTTT	CASTLQGGSTEAFF
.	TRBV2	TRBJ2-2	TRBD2	TGTGCCAGCAGTGAAAGGGGTAGCGGGAGCGCCGGGGAGCTGTTTTTT	CASSERGSGSAGELFF
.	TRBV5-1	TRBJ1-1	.	TGCGCCAGCAGCTCCTCGGGGGAGACTGAAGCTTTCTTT	CASSSSGETEAFF
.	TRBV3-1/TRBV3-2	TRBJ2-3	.	TGTGCCAGCAGCCATAGGTGGCGGGGCGATACGCAGTATTTT	CASSHRWRGDTQYF
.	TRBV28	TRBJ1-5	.	TGTGCCGTAGATACGGGGGATCAGCCCCAGCATTTT	CAVDTGDQPQHF
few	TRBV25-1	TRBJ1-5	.	TGTGCCAGCAGTGACTCAGGGGAGTCACCCAGCAATCAGCCCCAGCATTTT	CASSDSGESPSNQPQHF
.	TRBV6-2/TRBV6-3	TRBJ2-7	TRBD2	TGTGCCAGCAGTTACCCTGGGACTAGCGGGAGGGCCGTCGACGAGCAGTACTTC	CASSYPGTSGRAVDEQYF
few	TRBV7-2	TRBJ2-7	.	TGTGCCAGCAGCTTAGTCCCGCTAGCGAACACCTACGAGCAGTACTTC	CASSLVPLANTYEQYF
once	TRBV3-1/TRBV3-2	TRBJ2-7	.	TGTGCCAGCAGCCAGGGCCCCTACGAGCAGTACTTC	CASSQGPYEQYF
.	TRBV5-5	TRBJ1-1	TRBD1	TGTGCCAGCAGCTTTGGACAGGGCACTGAAGCTTTCTTT	CASSFGQGTEAFF